This T cell receptor beta chain was sequenced for a study of cytomegalovirus exposure and HLA in healthy donors. Germline lookup yields CDR1 LGHNT and CDR2 FRNRAP. This CDR3 region has 20 residues. A note on this clone: Its antigen is as yet unknown. Mismatch with germline at one junction end may stem from a read error.

Study observations and caveats: Reportedly, HLA-A and HLA-B alleles of most subjects were accurately predicted from TCR beta. The listing of approximately 160 TCR beta chains classed them as cytomegalovirus-associated.

In the PCR, 60 Vbeta and 13 Jbeta primers were used. The table came from immunoSEQ multiplex PCR; TCRdb's copy has only in-frame clones and leaves some out. Found here are about 60,000 clones, roughly 84% of them singletons; the top ten hold nearly 3%. Sequencing input: PBMCs. The chain couples TRBV12-5 to TRBJ2-1; TRBD2 matches at 12 bases. The clonotype originates from a woman between 25 and 40 years old in good health and CMV-seronegative. This chain's CDR3 is CASGLVLPLAGGPSDNEQFF. The DNA of the CDR3 is TGTGCTAGTGGTTTGGTACTCCCTCTAGCGGGAGGGCCCTCCGACAATGAGCAGTTCTTC. Variable domain in full (rest from reference TRBV12-5 and TRBJ2-1): DARVTQTPRHKVTEMGQEVTMRCQPILGHNTVFWYRQTMMQGLELLAYFRNRAPLDDSGMPKDRFSAEMPDATLATLKIQPSEPRDSAVYFCASGLVLPLAGGPSDNEQFFGPGTRLTVL.